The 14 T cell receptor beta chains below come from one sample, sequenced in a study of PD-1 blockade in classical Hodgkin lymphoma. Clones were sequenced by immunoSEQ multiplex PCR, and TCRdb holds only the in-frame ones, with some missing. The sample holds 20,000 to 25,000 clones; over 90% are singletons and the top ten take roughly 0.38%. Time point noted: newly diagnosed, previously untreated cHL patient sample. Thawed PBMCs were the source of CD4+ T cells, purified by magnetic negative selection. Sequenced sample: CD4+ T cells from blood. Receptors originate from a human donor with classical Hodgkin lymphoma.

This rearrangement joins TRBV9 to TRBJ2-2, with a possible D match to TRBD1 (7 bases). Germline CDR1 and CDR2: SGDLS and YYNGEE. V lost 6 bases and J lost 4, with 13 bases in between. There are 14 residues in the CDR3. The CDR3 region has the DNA TGTGCCAGCACCAGACAGGGAGGCACCGGGGAGCTGTTTTTT. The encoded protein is CASTRQGGTGELFF.

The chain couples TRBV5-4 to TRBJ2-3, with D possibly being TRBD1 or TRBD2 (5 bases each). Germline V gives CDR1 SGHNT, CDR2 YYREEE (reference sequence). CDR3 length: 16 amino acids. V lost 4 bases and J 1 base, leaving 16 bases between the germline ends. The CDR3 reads CASSKRGVGGTDTQYF. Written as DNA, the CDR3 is TGTGCCAGCAGCAAGAGGGGTGTCGGGGGCACAGATACGCAGTATTTT.

CDR3 residues: CASRRDITNQPQHF. Written as DNA, the CDR3 is TGCGCCAGCAGACGGGACATTACCAATCAGCCCCAGCATTTT. The chain carries TRBV5-1 and TRBJ1-5, with D possibly TRBD1 on 6 matching bases. The CDR3 spans 14 residues. V was trimmed by 5 bases and J by 3 bases, leaving 12 bases between them. CDR1 SGHRS and CDR2 YFSETQ come from the germline V gene.

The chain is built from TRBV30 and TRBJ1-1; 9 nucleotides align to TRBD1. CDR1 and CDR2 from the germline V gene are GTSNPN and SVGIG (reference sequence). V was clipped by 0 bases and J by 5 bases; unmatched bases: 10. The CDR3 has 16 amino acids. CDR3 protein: CAWSVEWGDRGTEAFF. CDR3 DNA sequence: TGTGCCTGGAGTGTAGAGTGGGGAGACAGGGGGACTGAAGCTTTCTTT.

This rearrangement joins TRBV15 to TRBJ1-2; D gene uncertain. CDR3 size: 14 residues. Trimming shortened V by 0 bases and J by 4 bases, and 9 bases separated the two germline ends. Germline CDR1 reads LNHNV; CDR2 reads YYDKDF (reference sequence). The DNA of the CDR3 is TGTGCCACCAGCAGAGATTCCCGACGCTATGGCTACACCTTC. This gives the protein CATSRDSRRYGYTF.

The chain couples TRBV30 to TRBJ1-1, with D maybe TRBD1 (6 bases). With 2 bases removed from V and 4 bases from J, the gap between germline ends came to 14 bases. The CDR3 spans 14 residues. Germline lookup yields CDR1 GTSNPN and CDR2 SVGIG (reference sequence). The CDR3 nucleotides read TGTGCCTGGAGTAGGTTGAGGGGGGCCACTGAAGCTTTCTTT. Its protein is CAWSRLRGATEAFF. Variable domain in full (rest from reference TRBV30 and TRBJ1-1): SQTIHQWPATLVQPVGSPLSLECTVEGTSNPNLYWYRQAAGRGLQLLFYSVGIGQISSEVPQNLSASRPQDRQFILSSKKLLLSDSGFYLCAWSRLRGATEAFFGQGTRLTVV.

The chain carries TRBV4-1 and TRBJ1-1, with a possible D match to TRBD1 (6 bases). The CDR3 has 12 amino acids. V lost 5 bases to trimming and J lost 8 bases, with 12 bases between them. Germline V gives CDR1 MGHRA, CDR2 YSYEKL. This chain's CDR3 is CASSGQKLEAFF. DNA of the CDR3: TGCGCCAGCAGCGGACAGAAGCTCGAAGCTTTCTTT.

CDR3 sequence: CASSVDANYGYTF. As DNA, the CDR3 is TGTGCCAGCAGCGTAGATGCTAACTATGGCTACACCTTC. The V gene is TRBV9, the J gene TRBJ1-2; D not resolved. V was trimmed by 0 bases and J by 0 bases, leaving 3 bases between them. CDR1 SGDLS and CDR2 YYNGEE come from the germline V gene. This CDR3 is 13 amino acids long.

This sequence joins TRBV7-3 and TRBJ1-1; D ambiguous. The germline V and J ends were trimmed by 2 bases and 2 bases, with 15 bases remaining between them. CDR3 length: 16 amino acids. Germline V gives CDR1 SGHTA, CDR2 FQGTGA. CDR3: CASSLEAGGFNTEAFF. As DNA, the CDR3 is TGTGCCAGCAGCTTAGAGGCAGGAGGTTTCAACACTGAAGCTTTCTTT.

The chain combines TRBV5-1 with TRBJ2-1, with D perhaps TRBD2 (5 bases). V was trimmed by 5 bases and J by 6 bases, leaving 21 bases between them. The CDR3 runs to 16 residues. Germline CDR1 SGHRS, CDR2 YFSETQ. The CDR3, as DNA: TGCGCCAGCAGGACGAGTCTTGACTCAGGAGGCAATGAGCAGTTCTTC. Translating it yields CASRTSLDSGGNEQFF.

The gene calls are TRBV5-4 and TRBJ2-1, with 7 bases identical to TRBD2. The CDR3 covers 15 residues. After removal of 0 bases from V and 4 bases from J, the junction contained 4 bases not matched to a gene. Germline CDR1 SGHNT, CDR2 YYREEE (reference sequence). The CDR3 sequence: CASSLVGGGYNEQFF. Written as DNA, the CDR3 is TGTGCCAGCAGCTTGGTCGGCGGGGGTTACAATGAGCAGTTCTTC. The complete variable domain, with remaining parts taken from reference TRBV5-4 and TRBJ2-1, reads ETGVTQSPTHLIKTRGQQVTLRCSSQSGHNTVSWYQQALGQGPQFIFQYYREEENGRGNFPPRFSGLQFPNYSSELNVNALELDDSALYLCASSLVGGGYNEQFFGPGTRLTVL.

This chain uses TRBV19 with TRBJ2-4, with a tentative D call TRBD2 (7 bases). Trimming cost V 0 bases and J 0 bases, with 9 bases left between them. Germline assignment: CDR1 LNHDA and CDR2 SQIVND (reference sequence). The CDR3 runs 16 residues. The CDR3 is CASSIDAGAAKNIQYF. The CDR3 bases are TGTGCCAGTAGTATAGATGCGGGGGCAGCCAAAAACATTCAGTACTTC. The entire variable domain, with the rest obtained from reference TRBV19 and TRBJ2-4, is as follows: DGGITQSPKYLFRKEGQNVTLSCEQNLNHDAMYWYRQDPGQGLRLIYYSQIVNDFQKGDIAEGYSVSREKKESFPLTVTSAQKNPTAFYLCASSIDAGAAKNIQYFGAGTRLSVL.

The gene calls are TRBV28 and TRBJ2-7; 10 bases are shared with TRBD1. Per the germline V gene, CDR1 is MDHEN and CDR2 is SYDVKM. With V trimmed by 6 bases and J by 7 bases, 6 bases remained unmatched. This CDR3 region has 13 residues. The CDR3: CASRSGTGEEQYF. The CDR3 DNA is TGTGCCAGCAGATCCGGGACAGGGGAAGAGCAGTACTTC. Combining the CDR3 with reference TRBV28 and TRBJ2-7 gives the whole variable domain DVKVTQSSRYLVKRTGEKVFLECVQDMDHENMFWYRQDPGLGLRLIYFSYDVKMKEKGDIPEGYSVSREKKERFSLILESASTNQTSMYLCASRSGTGEEQYFGPGTRLTVT.

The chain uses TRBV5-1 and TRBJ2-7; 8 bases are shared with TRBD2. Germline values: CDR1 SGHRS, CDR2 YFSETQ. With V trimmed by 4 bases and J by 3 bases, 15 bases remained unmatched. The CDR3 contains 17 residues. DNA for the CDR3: TGCGCCAGCAGCCTGAGTCCCTATACTAGCGGCATCTACGAGCAGTACTTC. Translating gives CASSLSPYTSGIYEQYF.